This TCR beta chain appears in the sequencing data of a study of CD8 T cells in Susac syndrome. Findings of the study overall: The study recognized that its TCR sequencing and HLA analysis covered a relatively small number of individuals.

This CDR3 spans 14 amino acids. In germline, CDR1 is KGHDR, CDR2 SFDVKD. Trimming took off 4 bases at V and 2 bases at J, with 9 bases between the two ends. Reverse transcription of roughly 0.5 to 1 ug RNA was performed with random hexamers. The TCR beta CDR3 was amplified by immunoSEQ multiplex PCR across 54 Vbeta, 13 Jbeta. One entry per CDR3 protein results from TCRdb running MiXCR on the immunoSEQ multiplex PCR reads. Here the sample spans roughly 200,000 distinct CDR3 sequences, around 95% being singletons. About this clonotype itself: Its specificity is unknown.

The multiple sclerosis controls comprised treatment-naive patients whose relapsing-remitting disease was stable or active. This TCR was sampled from a human donor with multiple sclerosis. The chain has TRBV24-1 and TRBJ2-3; D perhaps matches TRBD1 (5 bases). The sequenced material came from CD4+ T cells from PBMCs. In DNA, the CDR3 is TGTGCCACCAGTGACAGGGATATCACAGATACGCAGTATTTT. Translating it yields CATSDRDITDTQYF.